The 6 T cell receptor beta chains below were found in one sample sequenced in a study of vaccination and CD4 T cells after COVID-19. Antigens for these TCRs are unknown. Treatment given: roughly 10-day PBMC culture with coronavirus spike peptide pools or control peptides (ViraFEST assay). At the Johns Hopkins FTIC core, DNA taken from cultured CD4+ T cells was sequenced by way of the Oncomine TCR Beta short-read assay. TCRdb fed the PCR reads into MiXCR, producing one record per CDR3 protein. The data hold about 11,000 distinct CDR3 sequences, with 73% observed a single time. The source material was CD4+ T cells from blood, cultured in vitro. All receptors derive from a human donor who had recovered from COVID-19.

This clonotype is classed as medium-sized. V is TRBV20-1 and J is TRBJ2-6, with TRBD2 identical over 8 bases. Germline CDR1 is DFQATT and CDR2 is SNEGSKA (reference sequence). The length of the CDR3 is 19 residues. Trimming at V came to 3 bases and at J to 0 bases, leaving 13 bases not matched to a gene. The DNA for the CDR3 is TGCAGTGCTAGCGTATTTCGTAGCGGGAATTTCTCTGGGGCCAACGTCCTGACTTTC. This translates into CSASVFRSGNFSGANVLTF.

CDR3 sequence reads: CASSLVGFKNIQYF. CDR3 nucleotides: TGTGCCAGCAGTTTAGTAGGGTTCAAAAACATTCAGTACTTC. The chain has TRBV28 and TRBJ2-4; D not resolved. Per the germline V gene, CDR1 is MDHEN and CDR2 is SYDVKM. The V end lost 2 bases, the J end lost 3 bases, and 8 bases lay between the germline ends. The CDR3 sequence is 14 residues long.

The table lists this clonotype with a count of one. The rearrangement links TRBV7-2 to TRBJ1-1; 8 bases align to TRBD1. Germline V gives CDR1 SGHTA, CDR2 FQGNSA. J gave up 1 base and V 1 base, and 8 bases lay outside the gene matches. The CDR3 contains 17 residues. Written as DNA, the CDR3 is TGTGCCAGCAGCTTAGGAGACAGGGGCTCGGCGAACACTGAAGCTTTCTTT. Translation gives CASSLGDRGSANTEAFF.

CDR3 in DNA: TGCAGTGCTAGGGATCCCAACGGGGGGCATAATTCACCCCTCCACTTT. Translation: CSARDPNGGHNSPLHF. The chain carries TRBV20-1 and TRBJ1-6; possible D gene TRBD1, 6 bases. In germline, CDR1 is DFQATT, CDR2 SNEGSKA (reference sequence). Trimming cost V 3 bases and J 5 bases, with 17 bases left between them. CDR3 length: 16 residues.

V usage is TRBV11-2 and J usage is TRBJ1-2, with TRBD1 matching over 7 bases. V lost 1 base, J lost 0 bases, and 5 bases stayed unmatched. Germline CDR1 reads SGHAT; CDR2 reads FQNNGV. This CDR3 is built from 16 residues. CDR3 region: CASSLAQGVPNYGYTF. The CDR3 region has the DNA TGTGCCAGCAGCTTAGCTCAGGGGGTACCTAACTATGGCTACACCTTC.

J is TRBJ1-1 and V is TRBV2; D unclear. CDR3 size: 14 residues. Germline V gene data show CDR1 as SNHLY and CDR2 as FYNNEI. The V and J ends lost 0 bases and 7 bases respectively, with 12 bases between them. CDR3 region: CASSEALQSSEAFF. The CDR3 DNA reads TGTGCCAGCAGTGAAGCGCTTCAGAGCAGTGAAGCTTTCTTT.